This T cell receptor beta chain derives from a study of breast tumors, draining lymph nodes, adjacent tissues. This clonotype was counted ten times or more. Antigen: not known. Samples came from axillary lymph nodes draining the breast cancer. General observations from the study: Tumor TCR diversity was below lymph nodes but above nontumor tissue. The data were judged consistent with most tumor T cells coming from lymph node and expanding in tumor.

TCRdb fed the multiplex PCR reads into MiXCR, producing one record per CDR3 protein. The profile shows 150,000 to 200,000 distinct CDR3 sequences, approximately 30% of them singletons. The CDR3 spans 15 residues. Trimming took off 6 bases at V and 0 bases at J, with 16 bases between the two ends. The germline CDR1 and CDR2 sequences are DFQATT and SNEGSKA (reference sequence). The chain uses TRBV20-1 and TRBJ2-3; D possibly corresponds to TRBD2 (5 bases). This receptor was obtained from a female donor with breast cancer. Some clones in this sample may be carry-over from other donors' samples. Sequencing was done on a sample of axillary lymph node tissue. In DNA form, the CDR3 reads TGCAGTGCAACCGGGCGGGCAACTAGCACAGATACGCAGTATTTT. Translating gives CSATGRATSTDTQYF.